The next 5 T cell receptor beta chains were all read from a single sample in a study of blood T cell repertoires in COVID-19. Generated by immunoSEQ multiplex PCR, the TCRdb table keeps only in-frame clones and is missing some. The top ten hold approximately 18% of the sample, which has under 70,000 clones, under 80% seen once. Sequenced input: peripheral blood. These TCRs come from a man in his 60s with acute or convalescent COVID-19.

CDR3 sequence reads: CASRGDDRMAGNTIYF. In nucleotides, the CDR3 is TGTGCCAGCAGGGGAGATGACAGGATGGCTGGAAACACCATATATTTT. The V and J genes are TRBV5-5 and TRBJ1-3; D might be TRBD1 (6 bases). The CDR3 spans 16 residues. From germline, CDR1 is SGHKS and CDR2 YYEKEE (reference sequence). V was pared by 5 bases and J by 2 bases, with 17 bases between.

V gene TRBV19 combines with J gene TRBJ2-1; possibly TRBD1 for D (7 bases). The CDR3 covers 15 residues. The V gene's germline CDR1 is LNHDA and CDR2 SQIVND (reference sequence). V lost 7 bases, J lost 3 bases, and 16 bases lay in between. The chain's CDR3 is CASTSTRGLYNEQFF. In DNA, the CDR3 is TGTGCCAGTACCTCGACTAGGGGGCTCTACAATGAGCAGTTCTTC.

The rearrangement joins TRBV6-5 to TRBJ2-7; D is uncertain. Between the trimmed V and J ends, which lost 7 bases and 2 bases, there was a span of 6 bases. Per the germline V gene, CDR1 is MNHEY and CDR2 is SVGAGI. There are 11 residues in the CDR3. The CDR3 spells CASTSAYEQYF. The CDR3 DNA reads TGTGCCAGCACCTCTGCCTACGAGCAGTACTTC.

The gene calls are TRBV7-8 and TRBJ1-5; D unresolved. CDR1 SGHVS and CDR2 FQNEAQ come from the germline V gene. This CDR3 is built from 16 residues. The V and J ends lost 1 base and 3 bases respectively, with 13 bases between them. CDR3: CASSLDITDNNQPQHF. The CDR3 bases are TGTGCCAGCAGCTTAGATATAACAGATAACAATCAGCCCCAGCATTTT. Drawing the rest from reference TRBV7-8 and TRBJ1-5, the complete variable domain is GAGVSQSPRYKVAKRGQDVALRCDPISGHVSLFWYQQALGQGPEFLTYFQNEAQLDKSGLPSDRFFAERPEGSVSTLKIQRTQQEDSAVYLCASSLDITDNNQPQHFGDGTRLSIL.

The CDR3 nucleotides are TGTGCCTGGAACCGACAGGCCGGGGATGGCTACACCTTC. This encodes CAWNRQAGDGYTF. This chain uses TRBV30 with TRBJ1-2, with TRBD1 as a possible D gene (6 bases). The CDR3 runs to 13 residues. The germline V gene has CDR1 GTSNPN and CDR2 SVGIG (reference sequence). V dropped 4 bases and J dropped 6 bases, with 15 bases sitting between them.